A selection of T cell receptor beta chains follows, all from one sample in a study of T cell changes during pregnancy in multiple sclerosis. TCRdb's copy holds only in-frame clones and misses some; the assay was immunoSEQ multiplex PCR. Of tens of thousands of clones detected, about 89% appear once; the ten largest clones hold approximately 0.51%. The sequenced sample was CD4+ T cells from peripheral blood mononuclear cells, obtained in the first trimester of pregnancy. Receptor source: a female donor with multiple sclerosis, enrolled in a pregnancy study. Both conserved end residues are part of each CDR3. Fields, in order: D gene, J gene, clone size, V gene, CDR3 DNA, CDR3 protein. D genes are given only for firm matches. Where a row states a size, it is once, few, many or the class of an expanded clone; other rows omit it.

D: TRBD1
J: TRBJ1-2
size: NA
V: TRBV6-6
DNA: TGTGCCAGCGGACCAGGGGGGCATGGCTACACCTTC
CDR3: CASGPGGHGYTF

D: NA
J: TRBJ1-1
size: NA
V: TRBV11-3
DNA: TGTGCCAGCAGCCAGAGTGGTCGGGGGGCGCCCGCTTTCTTT
CDR3: CASSQSGRGAPAFF

D: NA
J: TRBJ1-2
size: NA
V: TRBV30
DNA: TGTGCCTGGGGAAGGGGGAAGGGGGGGGAAAAGAAGGGCTACACCTTC
CDR3: CAWGRGKGGEKKGYTF

D: NA
J: TRBJ2-1
size: NA
V: TRBV7-9
DNA: TGTGCCAGCAGCTTGGACTCGCTTCGACAGTTCTTC
CDR3: CASSLDSLRQFF

D: TRBD1
J: TRBJ1-2
size: NA
V: TRBV7-8
DNA: TGTGCCAGCAGCTGGGACAGGGCGGTTGGTGGCTACACCTTC
CDR3: CASSWDRAVGGYTF

D: TRBD1
J: TRBJ1-2
size: NA
V: TRBV27
DNA: TGTGCCAGCAGTTTATCGGGGACAGGGGCCGGCTACACCTTC
CDR3: CASSLSGTGAGYTF

D: NA
J: TRBJ1-2
size: NA
V: TRBV25-1
DNA: TGTGCCAGCAGTGAGGGGGGTGGCTACACCTTC
CDR3: CASSEGGGYTF

D: NA
J: TRBJ1-2
size: once
V: TRBV25-1
DNA: TGTGCCAGCAGTGAATCAGGGGTGATCGGCTACACCTTC
CDR3: CASSESGVIGYTF

D: NA
J: TRBJ2-2
size: NA
V: TRBV10-3
DNA: TGTGCCATCGGAGAACAGGACGCGAACACCGGGGAGCTGTTTTTT
CDR3: CAIGEQDANTGELFF

D: NA
J: TRBJ1-4
size: NA
V: TRBV9
DNA: TGTGCCAGCAGCGTAGAAGCAGGGGCGAATGAAAAACTGTTTTTT
CDR3: CASSVEAGANEKLFF

D: TRBD2
J: TRBJ2-1
size: NA
V: TRBV27
DNA: TGTGCCAGCAGTTTCAGCGGGAGTAGGAATGAGCAGTTCTTC
CDR3: CASSFSGSRNEQFF

D: NA
J: TRBJ2-2
size: NA
V: TRBV2
DNA: TGTGCCAGCAGTGAACTCGACAGTCCTTCGGGGGAGCTGTTTTTT
CDR3: CASSELDSPSGELFF

D: TRBD2
J: TRBJ2-1
size: NA
V: TRBV2
DNA: TGTGCCAGCAGTGAAAATAGCGGGAGTTACAATGAGCAGTTCTTC
CDR3: CASSENSGSYNEQFF

D: NA
J: TRBJ1-1
size: NA
V: TRBV18
DNA: TGTGCCAGCTCACAGGGGTGGACTGAAGCTTTCTTT
CDR3: CASSQGWTEAFF

D: TRBD1
J: TRBJ1-6
size: NA
V: TRBV19
DNA: TGTGCCAGTACCCTACAGGGGAATTCACCCCTCCACTTT
CDR3: CASTLQGNSPLHF

D: NA
J: TRBJ1-2
size: NA
V: TRBV6-5
DNA: TGTGCCAGCAGTTACACTGGTTTTGAGGGCTACACCTTC
CDR3: CASSYTGFEGYTF

D: TRBD2
J: TRBJ2-7
size: NA
V: TRBV12-5
DNA: TGTGCTAGTGGTTTGGCATCGGGTCCTAGCGGCTACGAGCAGTACTTC
CDR3: CASGLASGPSGYEQYF

D: NA
J: TRBJ1-2
size: NA
V: TRBV19
DNA: TGTGCCAGTAATCCCGGGAGGGTCGGGGGCTACACCTTC
CDR3: CASNPGRVGGYTF

D: TRBD1
J: TRBJ2-2
size: NA
V: TRBV5-5
DNA: TGTGCCAGCAGCACCGGACAGGCCATCCTCCACGGGGAGCTGTTTTTT
CDR3: CASSTGQAILHGELFF

D: TRBD2
J: TRBJ2-7
size: NA
V: TRBV27
DNA: TGTGCCAGCAGTCCCCGCCGGGAGGGATACGAGCAGTACTTC
CDR3: CASSPRREGYEQYF

D: NA
J: TRBJ1-5
size: NA
V: TRBV2
DNA: TGTGCCAGCAGGACGGACACTTTCGGGGGAAATAGCAATCAGCCCCAGCATTTT
CDR3: CASRTDTFGGNSNQPQHF

D: NA
J: TRBJ1-3
size: NA
V: TRBV19
DNA: TGTGCCAGCGGGGCCGGGGGGACCTATGGAAACACCATATATTTT
CDR3: CASGAGGTYGNTIYF

D: NA
J: TRBJ1-1
size: few
V: TRBV30
DNA: TGTGCCTGGAGTAGGGAGGGCACTGAAGCTTTCTTT
CDR3: CAWSREGTEAFF

D: TRBD1
J: TRBJ2-1
size: NA
V: TRBV5-1
DNA: TGCGCCAGCAGCTTTACAGGGGGAAGCAATGAGCAGTTCTTC
CDR3: CASSFTGGSNEQFF

D: NA
J: TRBJ1-5
size: NA
V: TRBV5-4
DNA: TGTGCCAGCAGCTTGTCAGGGGGCAATCAGCCCCAGCATTTT
CDR3: CASSLSGGNQPQHF

D: TRBD2
J: TRBJ2-3
size: NA
V: TRBV19
DNA: TGTGCCAGTAGTATAATGGGGACTAGCGGGGATCTAGATACGCAGTATTTT
CDR3: CASSIMGTSGDLDTQYF

D: TRBD1
J: TRBJ1-1
size: once
V: TRBV30
DNA: TGTGCCTGGAGTATGGACAGGGATACTGAAGCTTTCTTT
CDR3: CAWSMDRDTEAFF

D: NA
J: TRBJ1-5
size: NA
V: TRBV7-9
DNA: TGTGCCAGCAGCTTAGGAGGCGGGGGCGCGATTAGCAATCAGCCCCAGCATTTT
CDR3: CASSLGGGGAISNQPQHF

D: NA
J: TRBJ2-1
size: NA
V: TRBV7-8
DNA: TGTGCCAGCAGCGTTAGGTATGCGGATAAGTTCTTC
CDR3: CASSVRYADKFF

D: TRBD2
J: TRBJ2-1
size: NA
V: TRBV9
DNA: TGTGCCAGCAGCCCTACTGGGGGAGGGCTCTACAATGAGCAGTTCTTC
CDR3: CASSPTGGGLYNEQFF

D: NA
J: TRBJ1-1
size: NA
V: TRBV4-3
DNA: TGCGCCAGCAGCCAACTAAGGGGGGGACTAATGAACACTGAAGCTTTCTTT
CDR3: CASSQLRGGLMNTEAFF

D: TRBD1
J: TRBJ1-1
size: NA
V: TRBV7-9
DNA: TGTGCCAGCAGCTTAAACAGGGGGCCTACTGAAGCTTTCTTT
CDR3: CASSLNRGPTEAFF